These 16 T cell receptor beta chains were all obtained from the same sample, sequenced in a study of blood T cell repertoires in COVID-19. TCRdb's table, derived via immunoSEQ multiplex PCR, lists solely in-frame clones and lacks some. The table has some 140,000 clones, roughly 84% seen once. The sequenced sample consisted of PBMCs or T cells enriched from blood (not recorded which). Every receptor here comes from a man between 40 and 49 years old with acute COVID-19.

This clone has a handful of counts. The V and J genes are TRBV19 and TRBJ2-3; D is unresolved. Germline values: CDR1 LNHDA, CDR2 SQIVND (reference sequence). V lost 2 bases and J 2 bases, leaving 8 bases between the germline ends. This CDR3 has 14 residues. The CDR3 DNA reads TGTGCCAGTAGTATATCTAGGTACACAGATACGCAGTATTTT. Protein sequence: CASSISRYTDTQYF.

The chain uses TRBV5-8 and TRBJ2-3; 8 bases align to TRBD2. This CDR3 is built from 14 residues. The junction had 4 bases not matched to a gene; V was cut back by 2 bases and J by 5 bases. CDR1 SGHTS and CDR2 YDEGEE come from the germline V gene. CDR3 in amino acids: CASSFGSGEDTQYF. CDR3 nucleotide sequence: TGTGCCAGCAGCTTTGGTAGCGGGGAAGATACGCAGTATTTT.

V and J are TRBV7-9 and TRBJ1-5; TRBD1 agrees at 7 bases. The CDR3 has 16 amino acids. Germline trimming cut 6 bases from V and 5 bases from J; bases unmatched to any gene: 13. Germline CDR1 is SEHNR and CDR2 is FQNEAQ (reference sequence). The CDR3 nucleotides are TGTGCCAGCAGTTACAGGGGCTTGGGCGGCGATCAGCCCCAGCATTTT. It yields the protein CASSYRGLGGDQPQHF.

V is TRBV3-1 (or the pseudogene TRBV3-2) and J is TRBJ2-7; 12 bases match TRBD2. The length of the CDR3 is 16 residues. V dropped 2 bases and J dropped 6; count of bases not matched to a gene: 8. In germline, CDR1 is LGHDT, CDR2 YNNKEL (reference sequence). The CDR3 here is CASSQRKTSGSGEQYF. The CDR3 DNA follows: TGTGCCAGCAGCCAACGAAAGACTAGCGGGAGTGGCGAGCAGTACTTC.

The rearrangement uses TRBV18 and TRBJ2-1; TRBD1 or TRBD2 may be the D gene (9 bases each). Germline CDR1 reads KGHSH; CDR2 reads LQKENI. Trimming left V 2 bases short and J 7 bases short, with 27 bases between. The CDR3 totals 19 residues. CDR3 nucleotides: TGTGCCAGCTCACCAACTGACAGGGGGTCTAGCGGGATAGGGAATGAGCAGTTCTTC. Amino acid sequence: CASSPTDRGSSGIGNEQFF.

The CDR3 sequence: CASSSPAGTNTGELFF. The CDR3 nucleotides are TGTGCCAGCAGCTCTCCAGCGGGAACTAACACCGGGGAGCTGTTTTTT. The chain joins TRBV7-2 to TRBJ2-2; 7 nucleotides agree with TRBD2. CDR3 size: 16 residues. The germline CDR1 and CDR2 sequences are SGHTA and FQGNSA. The ends lost 4 bases at V and 2 bases at J; junction bases unmatched: 7. The variable domain in full, with the rest retrieved from reference TRBV7-2 and TRBJ2-2, is GAGVSQSPSNKVTEKGKDVELRCDPISGHTALYWYRQSLGQGLEFLIYFQGNSAPDKSGLPSDRFSAERTGGSVSTLTIQRTQQEDSAVYLCASSSPAGTNTGELFFGEGSRLTVL.

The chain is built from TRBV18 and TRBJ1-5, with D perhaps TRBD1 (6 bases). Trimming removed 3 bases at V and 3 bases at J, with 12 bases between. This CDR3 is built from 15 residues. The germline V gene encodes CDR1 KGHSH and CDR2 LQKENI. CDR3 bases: TGTGCCAGCTCACCCGGGACAAAGGACAATCAGCCCCAGCATTTT. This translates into CASSPGTKDNQPQHF.

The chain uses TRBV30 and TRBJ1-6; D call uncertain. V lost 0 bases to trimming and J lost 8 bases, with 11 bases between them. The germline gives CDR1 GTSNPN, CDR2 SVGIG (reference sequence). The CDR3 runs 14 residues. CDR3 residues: CAWSVSRNYSPLHF. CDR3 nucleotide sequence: TGTGCCTGGAGTGTGTCCCGAAACTATTCACCCCTCCACTTT.

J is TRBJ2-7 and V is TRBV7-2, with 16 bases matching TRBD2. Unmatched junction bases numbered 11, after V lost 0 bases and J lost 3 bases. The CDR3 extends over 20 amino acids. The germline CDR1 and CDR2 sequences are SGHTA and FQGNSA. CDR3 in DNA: TGTGCCAGCAGCTTAGCGCCCGGGACTAGCGGGAGGGCATCTTACTACGAGCAGTACTTC. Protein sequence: CASSLAPGTSGRASYYEQYF.

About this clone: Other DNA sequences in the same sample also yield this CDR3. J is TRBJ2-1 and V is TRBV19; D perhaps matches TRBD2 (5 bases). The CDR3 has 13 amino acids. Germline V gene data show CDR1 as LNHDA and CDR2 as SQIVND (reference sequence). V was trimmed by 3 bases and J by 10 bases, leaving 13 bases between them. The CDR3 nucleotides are TGTGCCAGTAGTATCGCCCGGGGTGGGGAGCAGTTCTTC. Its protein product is CASSIARGGEQFF.

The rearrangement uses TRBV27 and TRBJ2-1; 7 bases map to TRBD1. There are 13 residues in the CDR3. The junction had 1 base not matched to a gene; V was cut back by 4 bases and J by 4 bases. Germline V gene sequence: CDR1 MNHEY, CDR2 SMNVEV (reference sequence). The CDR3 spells CASSSQGYNEQFF. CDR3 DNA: TGTGCCAGCAGTTCACAGGGGTACAATGAGCAGTTCTTC.

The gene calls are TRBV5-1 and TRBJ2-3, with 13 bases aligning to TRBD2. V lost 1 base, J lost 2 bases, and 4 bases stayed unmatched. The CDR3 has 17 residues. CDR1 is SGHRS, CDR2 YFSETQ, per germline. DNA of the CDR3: TGCGCCAGCAGCTTGACTAGCGGGGGGGCCGTCACAGATACGCAGTATTTT. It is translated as CASSLTSGGAVTDTQYF. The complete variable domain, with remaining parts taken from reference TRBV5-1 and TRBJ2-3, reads KAGVTQTPRYLIKTRGQQVTLSCSPISGHRSVSWYQQTPGQGLQFLFEYFSETQRNKGNFPGRFSGRQFSNSRSEMNVSTLELGDSALYLCASSLTSGGAVTDTQYFGPGTRLTVL.

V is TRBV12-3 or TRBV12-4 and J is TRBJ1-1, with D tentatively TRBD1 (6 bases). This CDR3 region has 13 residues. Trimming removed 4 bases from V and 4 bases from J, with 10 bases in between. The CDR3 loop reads CASSYRDFTEAFF. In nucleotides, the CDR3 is TGTGCCAGCAGTTACAGGGATTTCACTGAAGCTTTCTTT.

CDR3 coding DNA: TGCGCCAGCAGCTCAGGGACAGGGGGCTACGAGCAGTACTTC. It yields the protein CASSSGTGGYEQYF. The chain is built from TRBV5-1 and TRBJ2-7; 11 nucleotides agree with TRBD1. Germline lookup yields CDR1 SGHRS and CDR2 YFSETQ. The CDR3 contains 14 residues. Trimming cost V 3 bases and J 3 bases; bases outside gene matches: 2.

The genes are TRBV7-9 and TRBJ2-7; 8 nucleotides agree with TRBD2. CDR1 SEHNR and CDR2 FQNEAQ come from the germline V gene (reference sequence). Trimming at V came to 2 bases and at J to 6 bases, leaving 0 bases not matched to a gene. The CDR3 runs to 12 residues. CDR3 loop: CASSLRGGEQYF. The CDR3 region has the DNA TGTGCCAGCAGCTTACGGGGGGGCGAGCAGTACTTC.

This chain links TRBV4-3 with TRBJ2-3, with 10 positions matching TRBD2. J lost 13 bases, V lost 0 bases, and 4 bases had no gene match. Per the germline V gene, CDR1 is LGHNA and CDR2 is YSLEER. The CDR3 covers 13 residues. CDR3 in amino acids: CASSQEATSGKYF. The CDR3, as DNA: TGCGCCAGCAGCCAAGAGGCTACTAGCGGGAAGTATTTT.